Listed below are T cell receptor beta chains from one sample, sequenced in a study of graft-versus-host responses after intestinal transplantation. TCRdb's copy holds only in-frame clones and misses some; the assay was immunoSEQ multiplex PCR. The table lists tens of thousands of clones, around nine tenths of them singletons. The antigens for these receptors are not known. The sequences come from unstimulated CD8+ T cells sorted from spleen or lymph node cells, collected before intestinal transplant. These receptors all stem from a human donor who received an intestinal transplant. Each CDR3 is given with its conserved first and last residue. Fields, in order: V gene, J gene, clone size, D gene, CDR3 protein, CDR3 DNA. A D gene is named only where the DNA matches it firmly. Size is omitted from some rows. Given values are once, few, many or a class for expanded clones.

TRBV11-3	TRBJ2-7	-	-	CASSLDPTGAQYF	TGTGCCAGCAGCTTAGATCCCACCGGTGCGCAGTACTTC
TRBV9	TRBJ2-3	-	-	CASSVYSDPLDTQYF	TGTGCCAGCAGCGTGTACAGCGACCCCCTGGATACGCAGTATTTT
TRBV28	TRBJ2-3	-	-	CATLRGGVRDTRYF	TGTGCCACCCTGAGGGGGGGGGTCCGCGATACGCGGTATTTT
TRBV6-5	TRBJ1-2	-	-	CASSYESGADYGYTF	TGTGCCAGCAGTTACGAGTCCGGGGCAGACTATGGCTACACCTTC
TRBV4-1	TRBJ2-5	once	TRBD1	CASSQDDGGQYETQYF	TGCGCCAGCAGCCAAGATGATGGGGGACAGTACGAGACCCAGTACTTC
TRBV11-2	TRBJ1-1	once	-	CASTKGQAMRLNTEAFF	TGTGCCAGCACCAAGGGGCAAGCTATGAGGTTGAACACTGAAGCTTTCTTT
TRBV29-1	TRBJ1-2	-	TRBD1	CSGRQGVDYGYTF	TGCAGCGGAAGACAGGGGGTGGACTATGGCTACACCTTC
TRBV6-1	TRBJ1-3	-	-	CASSPHMLGNTIYF	TGTGCCAGCAGTCCCCACATGTTAGGGAACACCATATATTTT
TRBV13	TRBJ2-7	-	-	CASSPRGFLAYEQYF	TGTGCCAGCAGCCCAAGAGGGTTTCTGGCCTACGAGCAGTACTTC
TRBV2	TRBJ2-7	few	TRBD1	CASSEAGDSSYEQYF	TGTGCCAGCAGTGAAGCCGGGGACAGCTCCTACGAGCAGTACTTC
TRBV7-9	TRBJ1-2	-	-	CASSLAADYGYTF	TGTGCCAGCAGCTTAGCGGCAGATTATGGCTACACCTTC
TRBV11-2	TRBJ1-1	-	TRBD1	CASSKGALEAFF	TGTGCCAGCAGCAAGGGGGCCCTTGAAGCTTTCTTT
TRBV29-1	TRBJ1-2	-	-	CSVEDPIGYGYTF	TGCAGCGTTGAAGATCCTATAGGCTATGGCTACACCTTC